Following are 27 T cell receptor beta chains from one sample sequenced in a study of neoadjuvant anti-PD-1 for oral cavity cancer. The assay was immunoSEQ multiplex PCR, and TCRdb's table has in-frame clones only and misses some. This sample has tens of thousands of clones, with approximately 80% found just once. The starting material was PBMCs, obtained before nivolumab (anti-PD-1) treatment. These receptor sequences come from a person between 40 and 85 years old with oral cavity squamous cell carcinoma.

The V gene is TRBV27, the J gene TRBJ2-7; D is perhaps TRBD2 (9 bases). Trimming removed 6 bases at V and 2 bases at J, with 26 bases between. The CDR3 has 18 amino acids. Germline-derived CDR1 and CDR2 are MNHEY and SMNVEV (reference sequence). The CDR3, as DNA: TGTGCCAGCAGCATGACGCCAGGGGGCCGCGGGAGGGCCTACGAGCAGTACTTC. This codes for CASSMTPGGRGRAYEQYF.

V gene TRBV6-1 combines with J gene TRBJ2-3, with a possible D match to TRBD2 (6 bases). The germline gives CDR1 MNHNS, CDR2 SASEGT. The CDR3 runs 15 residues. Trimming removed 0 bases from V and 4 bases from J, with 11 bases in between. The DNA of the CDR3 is TGTGCCAGCAGTGAAGCGGGAGGAGTCCCAGATACGCAGTATTTT. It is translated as CASSEAGGVPDTQYF.

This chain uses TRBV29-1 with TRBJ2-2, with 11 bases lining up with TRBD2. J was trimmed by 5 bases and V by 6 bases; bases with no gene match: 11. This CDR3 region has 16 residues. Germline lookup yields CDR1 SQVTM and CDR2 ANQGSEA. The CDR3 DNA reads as TGCAGCGTAGCCGGGACTAGCGGAGATAGGACCGGGGAGCTGTTTTTT. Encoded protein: CSVAGTSGDRTGELFF.

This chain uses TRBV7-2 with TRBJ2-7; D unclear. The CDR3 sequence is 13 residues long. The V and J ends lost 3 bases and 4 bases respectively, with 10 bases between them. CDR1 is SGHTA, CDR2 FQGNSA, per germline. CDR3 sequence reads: CASSLPPPYEQYF. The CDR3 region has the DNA TGTGCCAGCAGCTTGCCCCCCCCTTACGAGCAGTACTTC.

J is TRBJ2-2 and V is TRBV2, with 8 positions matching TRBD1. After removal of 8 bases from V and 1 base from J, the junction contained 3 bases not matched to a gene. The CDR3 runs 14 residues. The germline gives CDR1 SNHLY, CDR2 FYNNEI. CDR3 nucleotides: TGTGCCAGCCGGGGACAGGTGAACACCGGGGAGCTGTTTTTT. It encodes CASRGQVNTGELFF.

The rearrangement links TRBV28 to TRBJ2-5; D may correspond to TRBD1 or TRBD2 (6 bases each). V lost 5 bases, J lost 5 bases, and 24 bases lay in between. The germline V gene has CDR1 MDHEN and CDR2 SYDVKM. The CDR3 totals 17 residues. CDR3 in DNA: TGTGCCAGCAGTGCTCTGGGGGGCCGCTCAGTCGGGGAGACCCAGTACTTC. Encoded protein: CASSALGGRSVGETQYF.

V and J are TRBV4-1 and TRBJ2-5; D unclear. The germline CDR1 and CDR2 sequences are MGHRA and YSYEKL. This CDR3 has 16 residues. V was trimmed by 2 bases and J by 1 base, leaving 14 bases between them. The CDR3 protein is CASSQSPAGLQETQYF. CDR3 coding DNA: TGCGCCAGCAGCCAAAGCCCCGCCGGGCTCCAAGAGACCCAGTACTTC.

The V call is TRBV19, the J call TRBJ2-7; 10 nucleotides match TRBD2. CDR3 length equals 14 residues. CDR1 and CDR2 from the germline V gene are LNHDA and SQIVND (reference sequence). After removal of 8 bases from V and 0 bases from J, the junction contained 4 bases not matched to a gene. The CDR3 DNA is TGTGCCAGTCGACGGACTAGCGGCTCCTACGAGCAGTACTTC. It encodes CASRRTSGSYEQYF.

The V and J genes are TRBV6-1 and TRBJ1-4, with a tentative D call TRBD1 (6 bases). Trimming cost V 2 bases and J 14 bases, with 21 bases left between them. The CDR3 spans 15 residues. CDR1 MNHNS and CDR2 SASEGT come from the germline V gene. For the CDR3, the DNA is TGTGCCAGCAGTGAACCAGGGACCGCTCCGGGGGCGCTGTTTTTT. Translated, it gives CASSEPGTAPGALFF.

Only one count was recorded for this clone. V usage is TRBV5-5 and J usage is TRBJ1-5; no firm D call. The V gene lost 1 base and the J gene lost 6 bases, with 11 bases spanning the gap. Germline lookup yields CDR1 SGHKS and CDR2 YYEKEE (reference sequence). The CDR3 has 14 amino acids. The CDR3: CASSLRELGQPQHF. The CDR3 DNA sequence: TGTGCCAGCAGCTTGAGGGAACTTGGTCAGCCCCAGCATTTT.

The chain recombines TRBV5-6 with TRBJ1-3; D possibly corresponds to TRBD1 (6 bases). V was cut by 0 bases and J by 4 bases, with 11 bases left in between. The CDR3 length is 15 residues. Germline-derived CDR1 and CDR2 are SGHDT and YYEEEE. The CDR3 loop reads CASSLEQGAGNTIYF. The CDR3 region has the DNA TGTGCCAGCAGCTTGGAACAGGGAGCCGGAAACACCATATATTTT.

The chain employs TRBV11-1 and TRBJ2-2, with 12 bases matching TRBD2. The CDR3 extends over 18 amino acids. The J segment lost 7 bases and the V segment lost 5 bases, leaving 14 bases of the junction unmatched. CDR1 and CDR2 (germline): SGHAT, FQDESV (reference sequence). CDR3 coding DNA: TGTGCCAGCAGCCAAGGTCTAGCGGGAGGGGTGAAAGTCGGGGAGCTGTTTTTT. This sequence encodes CASSQGLAGGVKVGELFF.

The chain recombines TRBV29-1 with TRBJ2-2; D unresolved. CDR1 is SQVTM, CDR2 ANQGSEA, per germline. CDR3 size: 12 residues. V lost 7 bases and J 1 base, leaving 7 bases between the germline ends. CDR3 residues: CSGRRNTGELFF. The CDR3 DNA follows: TGCAGCGGTAGGAGGAACACCGGGGAGCTGTTTTTT.

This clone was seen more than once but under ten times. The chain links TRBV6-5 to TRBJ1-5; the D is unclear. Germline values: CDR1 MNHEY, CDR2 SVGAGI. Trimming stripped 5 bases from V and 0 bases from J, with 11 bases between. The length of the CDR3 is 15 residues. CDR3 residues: CASSRVADSNQPQHF. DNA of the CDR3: TGTGCCAGCAGTCGCGTGGCAGATAGCAATCAGCCCCAGCATTTT.

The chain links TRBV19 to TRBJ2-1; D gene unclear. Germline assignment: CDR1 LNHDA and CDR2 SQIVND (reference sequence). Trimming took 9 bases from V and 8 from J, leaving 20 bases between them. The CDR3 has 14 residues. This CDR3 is CASTGPAPLYEQFF. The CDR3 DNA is TGTGCCAGCACCGGTCCCGCCCCCCTGTATGAGCAGTTCTTC.

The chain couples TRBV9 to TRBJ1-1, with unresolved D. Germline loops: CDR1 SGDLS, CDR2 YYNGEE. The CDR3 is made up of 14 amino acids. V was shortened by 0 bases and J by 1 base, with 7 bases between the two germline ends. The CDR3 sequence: CASSVGFTNTEAFF. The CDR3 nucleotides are TGTGCCAGCAGCGTAGGGTTCACGAACACTGAAGCTTTCTTT.

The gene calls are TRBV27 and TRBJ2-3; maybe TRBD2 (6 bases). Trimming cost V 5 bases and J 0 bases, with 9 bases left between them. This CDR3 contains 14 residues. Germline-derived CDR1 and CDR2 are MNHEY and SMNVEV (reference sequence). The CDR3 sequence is CASSLGLSTDTQYF. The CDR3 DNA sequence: TGTGCCAGCAGTCTGGGACTCAGCACAGATACGCAGTATTTT.

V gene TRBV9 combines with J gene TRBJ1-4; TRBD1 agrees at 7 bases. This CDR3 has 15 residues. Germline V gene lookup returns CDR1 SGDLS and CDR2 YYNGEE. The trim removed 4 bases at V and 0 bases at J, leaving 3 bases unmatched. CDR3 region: CASSTGDTTNEKLFF. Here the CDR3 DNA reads TGTGCCAGCAGCACAGGGGACACAACTAATGAAAAACTGTTTTTT.

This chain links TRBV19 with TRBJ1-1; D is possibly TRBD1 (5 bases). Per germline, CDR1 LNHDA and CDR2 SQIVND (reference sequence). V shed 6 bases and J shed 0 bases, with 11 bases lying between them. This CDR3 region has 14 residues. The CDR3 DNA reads TGTGCCAGTAGCAAGACAGCAATGAACACTGAAGCTTTCTTT. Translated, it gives CASSKTAMNTEAFF.

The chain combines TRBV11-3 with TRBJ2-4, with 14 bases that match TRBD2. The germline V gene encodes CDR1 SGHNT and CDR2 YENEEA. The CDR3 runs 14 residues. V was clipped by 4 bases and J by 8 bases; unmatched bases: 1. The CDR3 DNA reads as TGTGCCAGCAGCTCGGGACTAGCGGGAGACATTCAGTACTTC. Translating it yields CASSSGLAGDIQYF. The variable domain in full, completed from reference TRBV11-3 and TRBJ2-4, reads EAGVVQSPRYKIIEKKQPVAFWCNPISGHNTLYWYLQNLGQGPELLIRYENEEAVDDSQLPKDRFSAERLKGVDSTLKIQPAELGDSAVYLCASSSGLAGDIQYFGAGTRLSVL.

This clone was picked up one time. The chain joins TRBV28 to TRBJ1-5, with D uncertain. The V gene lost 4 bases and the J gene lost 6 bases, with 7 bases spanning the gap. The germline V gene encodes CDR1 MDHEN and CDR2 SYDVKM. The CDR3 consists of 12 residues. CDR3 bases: TGTGCCAGCAGTTCAAAGGGTCAGCCCCAGCATTTT. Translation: CASSSKGQPQHF.

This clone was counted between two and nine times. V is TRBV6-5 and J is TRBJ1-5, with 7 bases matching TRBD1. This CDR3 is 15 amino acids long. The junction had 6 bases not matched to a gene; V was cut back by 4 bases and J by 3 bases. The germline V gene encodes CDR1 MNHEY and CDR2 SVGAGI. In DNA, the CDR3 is TGTGCCAGCAGTTCGGGACAGACCTTCAATCAGCCCCAGCATTTT. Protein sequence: CASSSGQTFNQPQHF.

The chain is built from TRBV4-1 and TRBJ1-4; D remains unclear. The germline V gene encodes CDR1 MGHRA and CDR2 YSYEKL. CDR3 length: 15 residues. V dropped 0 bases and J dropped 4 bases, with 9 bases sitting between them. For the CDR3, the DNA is TGCGCCAGCAGCCAAGATCCGGTGGTTAATGAAAAACTGTTTTTT. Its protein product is CASSQDPVVNEKLFF.

In nucleotides, the CDR3 is TGTGCCAGCAGTGAAGCGAAGGCGGGTCTCTACTCTGGCTACACCTTC. It is translated as CASSEAKAGLYSGYTF. V and J are TRBV2 and TRBJ1-2; no clear D gene. Germline V gene data show CDR1 as SNHLY and CDR2 as FYNNEI. This CDR3 region has 16 residues. Deletions cut 0 bases from V and 7 bases from J, with 18 bases between.

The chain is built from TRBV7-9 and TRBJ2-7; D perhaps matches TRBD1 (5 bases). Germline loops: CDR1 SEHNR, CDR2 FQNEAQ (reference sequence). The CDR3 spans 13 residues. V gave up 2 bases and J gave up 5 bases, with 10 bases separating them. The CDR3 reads CASSLTQGNEQYF. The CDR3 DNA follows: TGTGCCAGCAGCTTAACCCAGGGTAACGAGCAGTACTTC.

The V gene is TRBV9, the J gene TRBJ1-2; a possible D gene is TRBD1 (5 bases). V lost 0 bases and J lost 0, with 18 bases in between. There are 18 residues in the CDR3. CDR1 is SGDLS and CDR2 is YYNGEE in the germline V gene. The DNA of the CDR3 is TGTGCCAGCAGCGTAGATGAGACAGCCCATTCCCCTAACTATGGCTACACCTTC. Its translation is CASSVDETAHSPNYGYTF.

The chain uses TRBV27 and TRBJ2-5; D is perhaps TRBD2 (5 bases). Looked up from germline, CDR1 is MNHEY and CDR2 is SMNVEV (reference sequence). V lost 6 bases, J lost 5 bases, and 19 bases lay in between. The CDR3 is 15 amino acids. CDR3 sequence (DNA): TGTGCCAGCAGAAGCGGAAGCCCATATGGGGAGACCCAGTACTTC. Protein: CASRSGSPYGETQYF.